The rows below give T cell receptor beta chains drawn from one sample of a study of tumor-infiltrating lymphocytes in primary liver carcinoma. TCRdb re-called the multiplex PCR reads through MiXCR, storing one row per CDR3 protein. Here the sample spans more than 150,000 distinct CDR3 sequences, about 60% being singletons. The sequenced sample consisted of peripheral blood. These receptors all stem from a man in his forties with primary liver carcinoma and hepatitis B virus infection. The CDR3 runs from the conserved cysteine through the conserved F or W. D genes are given only for firm matches. Where a row states a size, it is once, few, many or the class of an expanded clone; other rows omit it.

V gene	D gene	J gene	clone size	CDR3 DNA	CDR3 protein
TRBV2	-	TRBJ1-2	-	TGTGCCAGCAGTCCCGCCGGTCGGTATGGCTACACCTTC	CASSPAGRYGYTF
TRBV4-1	TRBD2	TRBJ2-1	once	TGCGCCAGCAGCCCTGGACTAGCGGGAGTGCGTGAGCAGTTCTTC	CASSPGLAGVREQFF
TRBV7-9	-	TRBJ2-3	-	TGTGCCGATACACCCAACAGGATGGGGGAAGTGGATACGCAGTATTTT	CADTPNRMGEVDTQYF
TRBV28	-	TRBJ1-1	-	TGTGCCAGCAGTTTGAATAGACCATTGAACACTGAAGCTTTCTTT	CASSLNRPLNTEAFF
TRBV7-8	TRBD1	TRBJ2-2	-	TGTACCAGCAGCCGGACAGGGAACACCGGGGAGCTGTTTTTT	CTSSRTGNTGELFF
TRBV11-2	-	TRBJ1-2	many	TGTGCCAGCAGCCCCTCGGGGTCTGGCTACACCTTC	CASSPSGSGYTF
TRBV11-2	-	TRBJ2-1	-	TGTGCCAGCAGTTCACCGGGCCCTGGCAATGAGCAGTTCTTC	CASSSPGPGNEQFF
TRBV29-1	-	TRBJ2-7	few	TGCAGCGTTCTACAGGGTCAGTACGAGCAGTACTTC	CSVLQGQYEQYF
TRBV5-6	-	TRBJ2-7	-	TGTGCCAGCAGCTATACAGGGGAGCAGTACTTC	CASSYTGEQYF
TRBV6-5	TRBD1	TRBJ2-7	-	TGTGCCAGCAGGAAGGGACAGAGGGACAGCTCCTCCTACGAGCAGTACTTC	CASRKGQRDSSSYEQYF
TRBV4-1	TRBD2	TRBJ2-7	-	TGCGCCAGCAGCCAAGATCTAACGGGACTAGGGGCCTACGAGCAGTACTTC	CASSQDLTGLGAYEQYF
TRBV29-1	TRBD1	TRBJ1-4	few	TGCAGCGTAGATACAGGGGGCTCTAATGAAAAACTGTTTTTT	CSVDTGGSNEKLFF